The 30 T cell receptor beta chains given below trace back to one sample, sequenced in a study of cytomegalovirus exposure and HLA in healthy donors. Primers for the PCR totalled 60 Vbeta and 13 Jbeta. Generated by immunoSEQ multiplex PCR, the TCRdb table keeps only in-frame clones and is missing some. The sample comprises around 190,000 clones, roughly 90% of which are singletons, and around 0.31% rests with the top ten. Sample: PBMCs. All receptors derive from a woman in her thirties in good health and CMV-seronegative.

The rearrangement links TRBV5-1 to TRBJ1-1; 7 nucleotides match TRBD1. Germline V CDR1 and CDR2: SGHRS, YFSETQ. Trimming removed 1 base from V and 3 bases from J; junction bases left unmatched: 6. The CDR3 is 15 amino acids. The CDR3 spells CASSLRGPKDTEAFF. In nucleotides, the CDR3 is TGCGCCAGCAGCTTGAGGGGGCCTAAGGACACTGAAGCTTTCTTT.

This sequence joins TRBV6-5 and TRBJ1-1, with TRBD1 matching 8 bases. Trimming cost V 6 bases and J 1 base; bases outside gene matches: 7. CDR3 length: 15 residues. Per the germline V gene, CDR1 is MNHEY and CDR2 is SVGAGI. For the CDR3, the DNA is TGTGCCAGCAGAGATAGGACAGGGAGGAACACTGAAGCTTTCTTT. Its protein product is CASRDRTGRNTEAFF.

This chain uses TRBV11-3 with TRBJ2-7; D gene uncertain. The CDR3 has 14 residues. Trimming shortened V by 5 bases and J by 4 bases, and 15 bases separated the two germline ends. Germline V gives CDR1 SGHNT, CDR2 YENEEA. DNA for the CDR3: TGTGCCAGCAGCCCTTCGCACGGGTTTTACGAGCAGTACTTC. Amino acid sequence: CASSPSHGFYEQYF.

This chain uses TRBV6-5 with TRBJ2-5, with 9 bases lining up with TRBD2. The V and J ends lost 6 bases and 4 bases, in that order; junction bases with no gene match: 9. Germline CDR1 is MNHEY and CDR2 is SVGAGI. This CDR3 contains 15 residues. In nucleotides, the CDR3 is TGTGCCAGCAGCACCAGTAGCGGGAGAGGAGAGACCCAGTACTTC. This codes for CASSTSSGRGETQYF.

The genes are TRBV18 and TRBJ2-3; 7 nucleotides match TRBD2. CDR3 length: 15 residues. Germline assignment: CDR1 KGHSH and CDR2 LQKENI. The trim removed 2 bases at V and 4 bases at J, leaving 6 bases unmatched. The CDR3 loop is CASSPAAGTSDTQYF. The CDR3, as DNA: TGTGCCAGCTCACCAGCAGCGGGGACCTCAGATACGCAGTATTTT. Drawing the rest from reference TRBV18 and TRBJ2-3, the complete variable domain is NAGVMQNPRHLVRRRGQEARLRCSPMKGHSHVYWYRQLPEEGLKFMVYLQKENIIDESGMPKERFSAEFPKEGPSILRIQQVVRGDSAAYFCASSPAAGTSDTQYFGPGTRLTVL.

The rearrangement links TRBV5-1 to TRBJ1-2, with D possibly being TRBD1 (5 bases). V dropped 0 bases and J dropped 3 bases, with 9 bases sitting between them. The CDR3 is made up of 14 amino acids. Germline V gene sequence: CDR1 SGHRS, CDR2 YFSETQ. The CDR3 sequence: CASSLGQGHYGYTF. CDR3 DNA: TGCGCCAGCAGCTTGGGGCAGGGCCACTATGGCTACACCTTC.

The V and J genes are TRBV5-1 and TRBJ2-1; 9 positions match TRBD2. The CDR3 has 16 residues. After removal of 0 bases from V and 8 bases from J, the junction contained 9 bases not matched to a gene. CDR1 is SGHRS and CDR2 is YFSETQ in the germline V gene. The CDR3 loop reads CASSLVGGGAGYEQFF. CDR3 DNA sequence: TGCGCCAGCAGCTTGGTTGGCGGGGGGGCCGGCTATGAGCAGTTCTTC.

This clone was counted once. The chain links TRBV28 to TRBJ2-1; 11 nucleotides line up with TRBD2. The CDR3 loop spans 16 amino acids. Trimming cost V 3 bases and J 8 bases; bases outside gene matches: 9. Germline CDR1 reads MDHEN; CDR2 reads SYDVKM. DNA for the CDR3: TGTGCCAGCAGTTTCGCCCTAGCGGGAGGTGGGGATGAGCAGTTCTTC. Translated, it gives CASSFALAGGGDEQFF.

This chain uses TRBV27 with TRBJ2-1; 9 bases match TRBD1. V lost 5 bases to trimming and J lost 4 bases; unmatched junction nucleotides: 9. The CDR3 sequence is 16 residues long. Germline V CDR1 and CDR2: MNHEY, SMNVEV (reference sequence). CDR3 sequence (DNA): TGTGCCAGCAGTCCTTCGGGGGACAGGGTATACAATGAGCAGTTCTTC. This gives the protein CASSPSGDRVYNEQFF.

The V and J genes are TRBV15 and TRBJ1-5; D remains unclear. Trimming took off 5 bases at V and 0 bases at J, with 11 bases between the two ends. This CDR3 is built from 15 residues. Germline-derived CDR1 and CDR2 are LNHNV and YYDKDF (reference sequence). CDR3 loop: CATSVFRYSNQPQHF. Written as DNA, the CDR3 is TGTGCCACCAGCGTGTTCCGCTATAGCAATCAGCCCCAGCATTTT.

This rearrangement joins TRBV27 to TRBJ2-5; TRBD1 might be the D (6 bases). The J call is in doubt because the DNA end fits TRBJ2-7 better. The CDR3 sequence is 14 residues long. Germline values: CDR1 MNHEY, CDR2 SMNVEV (reference sequence). This chain's CDR3 is CASSPQGPSYEQYF. DNA for the CDR3: TGTGCCAGCAGTCCCCAGGGGCCCTCCTACGAGCAGTACTTC.

The chain has TRBV7-2 and TRBJ2-4; a weak D match, TRBD1 (5 bases). Trimming shortened V by 5 bases and J by 6 bases, and 14 bases separated the two germline ends. This CDR3 region has 14 residues. CDR1 SGHTA and CDR2 FQGNSA come from the germline V gene. The CDR3 nucleotides are TGTGCCAGCAGCGTCACAGGCTTTGGAAACATTCAGTACTTC. This sequence encodes CASSVTGFGNIQYF.

The chain has TRBV5-1 and TRBJ2-7; tentatively, D is TRBD1 (5 bases). CDR1 SGHRS and CDR2 YFSETQ come from the germline V gene. Deletions cut 8 bases from V and 6 bases from J, with 9 bases between. The CDR3 has 10 residues. CDR3 coding DNA: TGCGCCAGTGACAGAGTCGAGCAGTACTTC. Its translation is CASDRVEQYF. The full variable domain, completed using reference TRBV5-1 and TRBJ2-7, is KAGVTQTPRYLIKTRGQQVTLSCSPISGHRSVSWYQQTPGQGLQFLFEYFSETQRNKGNFPGRFSGRQFSNSRSEMNVSTLELGDSALYLCASDRVEQYFGPGTRLTVT.

A remark on this clone: This same CDR3 is encoded by further DNA sequences in the sample. The chain joins TRBV2 to TRBJ2-1; TRBD1 might be the D (5 bases). The CDR3 has 13 amino acids. With 6 bases removed from V and 1 base from J, the gap between germline ends came to 7 bases. Germline V CDR1 and CDR2: SNHLY, FYNNEI. The CDR3 loop is CASSRQSYNEQFF. The CDR3 coding sequence is TGTGCCAGCAGCCGACAGTCCTACAATGAGCAGTTCTTC.

The chain employs TRBV28 and TRBJ2-2; TRBD2 agrees at 8 bases. V lost 1 base to trimming and J lost 6 bases; unmatched junction nucleotides: 4. CDR3 size: 15 residues. Germline lookup yields CDR1 MDHEN and CDR2 SYDVKM. The CDR3: CASSLSFGGAGELFF. Here the CDR3 DNA reads TGTGCCAGCAGTTTATCATTCGGGGGGGCCGGGGAGCTGTTTTTT.

The chain employs TRBV6-1 and TRBJ2-1; D may be TRBD1 (6 bases). The CDR3 contains 15 residues. V lost 7 bases and J lost 8, with 21 bases in between. CDR1 is MNHNS and CDR2 is SASEGT in the germline V gene. The CDR3 sequence: CASTPGQGSLDEQFF. The CDR3 DNA is TGTGCCAGCACCCCAGGGCAGGGGAGTTTAGATGAGCAGTTCTTC.

A few counts support this clone. The chain joins TRBV4-1 to TRBJ1-3, with 7 positions matching TRBD1. This CDR3 region has 19 residues. The ends lost 4 bases at V and 0 bases at J; junction bases unmatched: 15. The germline V gene has CDR1 MGHRA and CDR2 YSYEKL. The CDR3 spells CASSLRGPSQPSSGNTIYF. CDR3 sequence (DNA): TGCGCCAGCAGCCTAAGGGGGCCGTCACAGCCTTCCTCTGGAAACACCATATATTTT.

The chain combines TRBV5-6 with TRBJ2-5, with D perhaps TRBD1 (5 bases). The CDR3 length is 14 residues. Germline V gene lookup returns CDR1 SGHDT and CDR2 YYEEEE. V shed 1 base and J shed 6 bases, with 13 bases lying between them. The DNA for the CDR3 is TGTGCCAGCAGCTTGAGCGCAGGGAAAAAGACCCAGTACTTC. Protein: CASSLSAGKKTQYF. Full variable domain (outside the CDR3, taken from reference TRBV5-6 and TRBJ2-5): DAGVTQSPTHLIKTRGQQVTLRCSPKSGHDTVSWYQQALGQGPQFIFQYYEEEERQRGNFPDRFSGHQFPNYSSELNVNALLLGDSALYLCASSLSAGKKTQYFGPGTRLLVL.

This chain joins TRBV19 and TRBJ2-7, with 9 bases identical to TRBD2. After removal of 5 bases from V and 2 bases from J, the junction contained 10 bases not matched to a gene. This CDR3 spans 16 amino acids. Germline V lookup: CDR1 LNHDA, CDR2 SQIVND (reference sequence). CDR3 in amino acids: CASSHTRASGAYEQYF. The CDR3, as DNA: TGTGCCAGTAGTCACACTCGAGCTAGCGGGGCCTACGAGCAGTACTTC.

The chain employs TRBV7-6 and TRBJ2-7; D remains unclear. Trimming stripped 1 base from V and 6 bases from J, with 10 bases between. This CDR3 is 13 amino acids long. Germline CDR1 reads SGHVS; CDR2 reads FNYEAQ. CDR3 DNA sequence: TGTGCCAGCAGCTTAGGAGGTACGGTCGAGCAGTACTTC. This encodes CASSLGGTVEQYF.

This chain connects TRBV18 to TRBJ2-5, with 9 bases lining up with TRBD2. Germline CDR1 is KGHSH and CDR2 is LQKENI. The CDR3 consists of 14 residues. With 3 bases clipped from V and 2 bases from J, the junction kept 1 base outside the gene matches. The CDR3 DNA reads TGTGCCAGCTCACCGACTAGCGGACAAGAGACCCAGTACTTC. It yields the protein CASSPTSGQETQYF.

This chain uses TRBV7-2 with TRBJ2-3; 10 nucleotides line up with TRBD2. CDR1 and CDR2 (germline): SGHTA, FQGNSA. The CDR3 is 15 amino acids. Trimming removed 5 bases from V and 4 bases from J; junction bases left unmatched: 6. The CDR3 nucleotides read TGTGCCAGCAGCCGTCAGGGACTAGCGTCAGATACGCAGTATTTT. Translating it yields CASSRQGLASDTQYF.

This clone came up a few times. The V call is TRBV28, the J call TRBJ1-4; no clear D. Germline values: CDR1 MDHEN, CDR2 SYDVKM. This CDR3 region has 19 residues. V was pared by 5 bases and J by 3 bases, with 25 bases between. CDR3 in amino acids: CASSTMPGWARASNEKLFF. DNA of the CDR3: TGTGCCAGCAGTACAATGCCCGGGTGGGCGAGGGCCTCTAATGAAAAACTGTTTTTT.

The chain links TRBV11-2 to TRBJ2-4; 7 bases line up with TRBD2. The CDR3 is 15 residues long. Per the germline V gene, CDR1 is SGHAT and CDR2 is FQNNGV. V shed 5 bases and J 9 bases; nucleotides not matched to a gene: 13. CDR3 region: CASSTSGAYRGIQYF. In DNA, the CDR3 is TGTGCCAGCAGCACCAGCGGGGCGTATAGGGGCATTCAGTACTTC.

This clone was observed once. The chain links TRBV7-9 to TRBJ2-3, with a tentative D call TRBD1 (5 bases). There are 13 residues in the CDR3. Trimming cost V 0 bases and J 8 bases, with 9 bases left between them. CDR1 SEHNR and CDR2 FQNEAQ come from the germline V gene (reference sequence). The CDR3 loop reads CASSLAGQGTQYF. The CDR3 DNA reads TGTGCCAGCAGCTTAGCGGGGCAGGGTACGCAGTATTTT.

The chain has TRBV6-6 and TRBJ2-4; 8 positions agree with TRBD2. The CDR3 is made up of 15 amino acids. Losses at the gene ends were 4 bases for V and 8 bases for J; bases not matched to a gene: 10. CDR1 and CDR2 (germline): MNHNY, SVGAGI (reference sequence). The CDR3 sequence is CASSSPGLERDIQYF. In DNA, the CDR3 is TGTGCCAGCAGTTCGCCGGGACTAGAAAGGGACATTCAGTACTTC.

V is TRBV5-4 and J is TRBJ2-1, with unresolved D. V gave up 4 bases and J gave up 0 bases, with 17 bases separating them. CDR3 length equals 17 residues. The germline CDR1 and CDR2 sequences are SGHNT and YYREEE (reference sequence). The chain's CDR3 is CASSRSPDSSSYNEQFF. The CDR3 nucleotides are TGTGCCAGCAGCCGGTCCCCAGACTCAAGCTCCTACAATGAGCAGTTCTTC.

This clone was observed a single time. The genes are TRBV2 and TRBJ1-1; D may be TRBD1 (5 bases). V lost 6 bases, J lost 4 bases, and 9 bases lay in between. The CDR3 runs 12 residues. Germline V CDR1 and CDR2: SNHLY, FYNNEI. In DNA, the CDR3 is TGTGCCAGCAGCGCGGACACCACTGAAGCTTTCTTT. This gives the protein CASSADTTEAFF.

The table lists this clone with a count of one. Relative to the germline gene, one junction end is altered; a read error may explain this. The rearrangement uses TRBV29-1 and TRBJ2-7, with TRBD2 matching 12 bases. This CDR3 has 13 residues. The germline CDR1 and CDR2 sequences are SQVTM and ANQGSEA. In DNA, the CDR3 is TGCAGCGTTGAAGATGGGCTAGCGGGAGGGCTTTCCTTC. It encodes CSVEDGLAGGLSF.

In this sample, this clone turned up once. The V gene is TRBV7-6, the J gene TRBJ2-2, with 13 nucleotides matching TRBD2. V was pared by 3 bases and J by 6 bases, with 4 bases of the junction left unmatched. The CDR3 is made up of 16 amino acids. The germline V gene has CDR1 SGHVS and CDR2 FNYEAQ. CDR3 residues: CASSLGLAGTSGELFF. The DNA for the CDR3 is TGTGCCAGCAGCTTGGGACTAGCGGGGACGTCCGGGGAGCTGTTTTTT.